This T cell receptor (beta chain) is from a study of blood T cells in healthy people across ages. Germline assignment: CDR1 MGHRA and CDR2 YSYEKL. CDR3 length: 14 amino acids. V was shortened by 1 base and J by 5 bases, with 11 bases between the two germline ends. It was with a sample-barcoded 5' primer and a J-beta primer mix that a second PCR of roughly 7 to 12 cycles was run. A single record per CDR3 protein comes from TCRdb applying MiXCR to the 5' RACE reads. The data show about a million distinct CDR3 sequences, with 45% to 60% seen just once and 20% to 25% held by the top ten. V is TRBV4-1 and J is TRBJ2-5; D remains ambiguous. This sequence was found in a woman aged 60 to 75 in good health. The sample comprised blood. The CDR3 DNA reads as TGCGCCAGCAGCCAAGTCTTACAATTCGAGACCCAGTACTTC. Translation gives CASSQVLQFETQYF.